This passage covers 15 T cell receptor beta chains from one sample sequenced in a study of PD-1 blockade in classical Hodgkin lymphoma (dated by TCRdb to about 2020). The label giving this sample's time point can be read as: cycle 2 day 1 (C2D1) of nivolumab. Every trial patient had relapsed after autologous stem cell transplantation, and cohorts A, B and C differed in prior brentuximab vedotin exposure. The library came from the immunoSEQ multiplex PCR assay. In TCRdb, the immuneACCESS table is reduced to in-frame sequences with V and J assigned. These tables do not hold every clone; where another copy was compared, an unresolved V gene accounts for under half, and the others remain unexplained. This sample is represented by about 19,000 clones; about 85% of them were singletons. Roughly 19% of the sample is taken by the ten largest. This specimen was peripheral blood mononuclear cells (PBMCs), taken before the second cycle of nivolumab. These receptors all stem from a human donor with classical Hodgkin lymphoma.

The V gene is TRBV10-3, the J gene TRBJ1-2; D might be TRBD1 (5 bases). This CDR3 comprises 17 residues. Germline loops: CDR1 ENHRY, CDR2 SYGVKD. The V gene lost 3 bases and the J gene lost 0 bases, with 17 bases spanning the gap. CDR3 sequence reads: CAISESPGTPSNYGYTF. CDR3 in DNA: TGTGCCATCAGTGAATCACCCGGGACCCCTTCTAACTATGGCTACACCTTC.

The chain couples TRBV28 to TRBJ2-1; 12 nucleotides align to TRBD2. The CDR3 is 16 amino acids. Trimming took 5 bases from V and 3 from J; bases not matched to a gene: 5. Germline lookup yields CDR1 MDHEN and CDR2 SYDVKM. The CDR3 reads CASSPPGLAGYNEQFF. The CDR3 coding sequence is TGTGCCAGCAGTCCCCCGGGACTAGCGGGCTACAATGAGCAGTTCTTC.

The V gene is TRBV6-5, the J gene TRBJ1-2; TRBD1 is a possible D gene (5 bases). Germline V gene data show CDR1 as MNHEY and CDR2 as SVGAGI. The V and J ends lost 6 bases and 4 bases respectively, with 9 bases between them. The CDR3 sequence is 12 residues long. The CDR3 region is CASREGPYGYTF. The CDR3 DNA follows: TGTGCCAGCAGGGAGGGGCCCTATGGCTACACCTTC.

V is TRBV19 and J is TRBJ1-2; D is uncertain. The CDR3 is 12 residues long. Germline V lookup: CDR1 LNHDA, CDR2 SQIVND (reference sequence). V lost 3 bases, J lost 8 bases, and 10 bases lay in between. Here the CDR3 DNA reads TGTGCCAGTAGTATGCCCGCGGGGGGCTACACCTTC. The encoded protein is CASSMPAGGYTF.

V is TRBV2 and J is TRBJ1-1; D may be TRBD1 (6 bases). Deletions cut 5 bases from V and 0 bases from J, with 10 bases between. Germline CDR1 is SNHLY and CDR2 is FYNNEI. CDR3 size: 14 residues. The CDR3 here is CASSRTEVNTEAFF. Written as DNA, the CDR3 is TGTGCCAGCAGTCGGACAGAGGTGAACACTGAAGCTTTCTTT. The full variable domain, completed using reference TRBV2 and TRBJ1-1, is EPEVTQTPSHQVTQMGQEVILRCVPISNHLYFYWYRQILGQKVEFLVSFYNNEISEKSEIFDDQFSVERPDGSNFTLKIRSTKLEDSAMYFCASSRTEVNTEAFFGQGTRLTVV.

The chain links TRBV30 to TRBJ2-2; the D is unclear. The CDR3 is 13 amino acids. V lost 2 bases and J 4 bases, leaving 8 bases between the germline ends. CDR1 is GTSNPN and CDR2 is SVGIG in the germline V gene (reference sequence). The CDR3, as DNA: TGTGCCTGGAGTAGAGCAGCCACCGGGGAGCTGTTTTTT. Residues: CAWSRAATGELFF. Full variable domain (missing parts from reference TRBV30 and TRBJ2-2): SQTIHQWPATLVQPVGSPLSLECTVEGTSNPNLYWYRQAAGRGLQLLFYSVGIGQISSEVPQNLSASRPQDRQFILSSKKLLLSDSGFYLCAWSRAATGELFFGEGSRLTVL.

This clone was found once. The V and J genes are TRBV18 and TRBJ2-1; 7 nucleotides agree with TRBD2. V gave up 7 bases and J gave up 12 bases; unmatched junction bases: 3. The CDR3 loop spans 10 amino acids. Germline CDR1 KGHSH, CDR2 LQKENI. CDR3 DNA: TGTGCCAGCTTTGCGGGAGTGCAGTTCTTC. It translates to CASFAGVQFF.

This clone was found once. In nucleotides, the CDR3 is TGCGCCAGCAGCTATACACGGGGGGCAGAAGAGACCCAGTACTTC. Protein sequence: CASSYTRGAEETQYF. The chain joins TRBV5-1 to TRBJ2-5, with D perhaps TRBD2 (7 bases). Germline CDR1 reads SGHRS; CDR2 reads YFSETQ. Trimming took 3 bases from V and 3 from J, leaving 15 bases between them. There are 15 residues in the CDR3.

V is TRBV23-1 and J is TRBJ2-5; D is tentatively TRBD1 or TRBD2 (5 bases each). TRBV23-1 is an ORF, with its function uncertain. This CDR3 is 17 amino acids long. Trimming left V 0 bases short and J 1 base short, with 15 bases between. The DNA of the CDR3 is TGCGCCAGCAGTCAATCGGGACCGTTTGGCCTCCAAGAGACCCAGTACTTC. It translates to CASSQSGPFGLQETQYF.

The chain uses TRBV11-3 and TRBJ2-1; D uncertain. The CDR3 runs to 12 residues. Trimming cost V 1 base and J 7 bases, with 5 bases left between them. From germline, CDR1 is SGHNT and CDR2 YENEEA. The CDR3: CASSLVENEQFF. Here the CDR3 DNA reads TGTGCCAGCAGCTTAGTAGAGAATGAGCAGTTCTTC.

The CDR3 nucleotides read TGTGCCAGCAGCTTATTTTTTTCTAGCGAAAACATTCAGTACTTC. Its translation is CASSLFFSSENIQYF. The chain couples TRBV7-2 to TRBJ2-4, with a weak D call TRBD2 (6 bases). V was trimmed by 2 bases and J by 5 bases, leaving 13 bases between them. This CDR3 region has 15 residues. CDR1 SGHTA and CDR2 FQGNSA come from the germline V gene.

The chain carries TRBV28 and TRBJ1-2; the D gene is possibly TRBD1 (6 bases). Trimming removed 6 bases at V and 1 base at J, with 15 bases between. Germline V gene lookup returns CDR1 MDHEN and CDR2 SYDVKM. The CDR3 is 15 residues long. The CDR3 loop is CASSFSGAGNYGYTF. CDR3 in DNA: TGTGCCAGCAGCTTCTCGGGGGCGGGTAACTATGGCTACACCTTC.

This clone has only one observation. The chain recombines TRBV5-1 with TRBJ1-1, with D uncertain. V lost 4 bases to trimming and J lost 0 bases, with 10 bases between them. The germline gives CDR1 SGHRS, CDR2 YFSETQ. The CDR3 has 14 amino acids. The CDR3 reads CASSPMDLNTEAFF. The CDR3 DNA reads TGCGCCAGCAGCCCGATGGATTTGAACACTGAAGCTTTCTTT.

The CDR3 here is CASSRDLSTDTQYF. As DNA, the CDR3 is TGCGCCAGCAGCCGTGATCTAAGCACAGATACGCAGTATTTT. This chain links TRBV4-3 with TRBJ2-3, with unresolved D. The germline CDR1 and CDR2 sequences are LGHNA and YSLEER. The CDR3 runs 14 residues. V dropped 4 bases and J dropped 0 bases, with 8 bases sitting between them.

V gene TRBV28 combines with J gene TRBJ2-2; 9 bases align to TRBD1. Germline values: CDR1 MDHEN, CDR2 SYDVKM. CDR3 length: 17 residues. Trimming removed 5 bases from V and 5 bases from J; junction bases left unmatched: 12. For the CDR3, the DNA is TGTGCCAGCAGTACTAAGTGGGGACAGGGTGGTACCGGGGAGCTGTTTTTT. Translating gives CASSTKWGQGGTGELFF.